This T cell receptor beta chain was captured by sequencing in a study of beta chain features in type 1 diabetes. Points from the study as a whole: VDJ junctions from patients with type 1 diabetes contained fewer insertions and more deletions.

Since all of the isolated RNA was reverse transcribed, expressed TCRB transcripts were what got sequenced. The table came from immunoSEQ multiplex PCR; TCRdb's copy has only in-frame clones and leaves some out. The table shows 850,000 to 900,000 clones, with roughly 17% occurring only once. This clone was found a few times. The antigen remains unidentified. The same CDR3 can be traced to other DNA sequences in this sample. This CDR3 comprises 11 residues. Germline CDR1 MNHEY, CDR2 SVGAGI. With 5 bases removed from V and 2 bases from J, the gap between germline ends came to 3 bases. The sample comprised naive CD4+ T cells from blood. The chain recombines TRBV6-5 with TRBJ2-5; D gene ambiguous. The sequence was obtained from a woman between 18 and 29 years old in good health. Here the CDR3 reads CASSRQETQYF. The CDR3 DNA sequence: TGTGCCAGCAGTCGGCAAGAGACCCAGTACTTC.